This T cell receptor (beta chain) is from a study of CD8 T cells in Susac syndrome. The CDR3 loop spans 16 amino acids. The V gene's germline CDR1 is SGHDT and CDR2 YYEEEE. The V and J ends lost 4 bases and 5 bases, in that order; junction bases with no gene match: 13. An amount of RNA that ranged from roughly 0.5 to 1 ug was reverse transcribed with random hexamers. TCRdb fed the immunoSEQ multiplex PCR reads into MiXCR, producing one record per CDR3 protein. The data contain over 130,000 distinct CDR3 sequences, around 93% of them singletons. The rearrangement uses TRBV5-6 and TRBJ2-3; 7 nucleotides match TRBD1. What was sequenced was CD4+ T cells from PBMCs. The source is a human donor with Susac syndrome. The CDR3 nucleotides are TGTGCCAGCAGCCTAACCTCGTCAGGGGGTGGAGATACGCAGTATTTT. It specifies CASSLTSSGGGDTQYF.